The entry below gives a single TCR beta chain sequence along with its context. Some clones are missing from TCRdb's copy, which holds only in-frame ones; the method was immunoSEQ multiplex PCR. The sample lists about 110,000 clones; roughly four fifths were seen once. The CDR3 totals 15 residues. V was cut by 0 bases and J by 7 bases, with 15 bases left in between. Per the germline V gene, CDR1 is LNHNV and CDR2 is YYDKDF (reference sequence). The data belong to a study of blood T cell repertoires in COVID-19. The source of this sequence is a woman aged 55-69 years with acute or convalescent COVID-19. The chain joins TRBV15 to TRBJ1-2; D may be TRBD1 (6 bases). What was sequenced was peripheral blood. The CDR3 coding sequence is TGTGCCACCAGCAGAGATCTTTACAGGGAGGGTGGCTACACCTTC. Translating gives CATSRDLYREGGYTF. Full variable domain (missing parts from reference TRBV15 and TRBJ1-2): DAMVIQNPRYQVTQFGKPVTLSCSQTLNHNVMYWYQQKSSQAPKLLFHYYDKDFNNEADTPDNFQSRRPNTSFCFLDIRSPGLGDTAMYLCATSRDLYREGGYTFGSGTRLTVV.